Listed here are 9 T cell receptor beta chains from one sample, sequenced in a study of blood T cell repertoires in COVID-19. Method: immunoSEQ multiplex PCR; TCRdb's copy keeps in-frame clones and lacks some. The repertoire holds around 190,000 clones, with more than 85% as singletons. The sequenced sample was peripheral blood. The receptors come from a man between 25 and 39 years old with acute or convalescent COVID-19.

The chain recombines TRBV6-5 with TRBJ1-1; tentatively, D is TRBD1 (6 bases). CDR1 is MNHEY, CDR2 SVGAGI, per germline. The CDR3 spans 13 residues. The V end was cut by 6 bases, the J end by 5 bases, with 13 bases between. The CDR3 protein is CASRRQGWTEAFF. The CDR3 nucleotides are TGTGCCAGCAGGAGGCAGGGGTGGACTGAAGCTTTCTTT.

The chain joins TRBV3-1 (or the pseudogene TRBV3-2) to TRBJ1-2, with 8 positions matching TRBD1. Trimming removed 4 bases from V and 8 bases from J; junction bases left unmatched: 18. CDR1 LGHDT and CDR2 YNNKEL come from the germline V gene (reference sequence). This CDR3 is built from 17 residues. The CDR3 bases are TGTGCCAGCAGCCCCACCTATATGGGACAGGCCGAGGTCGGCTACACCTTC. Protein: CASSPTYMGQAEVGYTF.

The chain combines TRBV18 with TRBJ2-1; perhaps TRBD2 as D (5 bases). The CDR3 has 16 amino acids. Trimming took 2 bases from V and 5 from J, leaving 16 bases between them. Germline loops: CDR1 KGHSH, CDR2 LQKENI. In DNA, the CDR3 is TGTGCCAGCTCACCAGTCGTGGGGAGACTCCACAATGAGCAGTTCTTC. This gives the protein CASSPVVGRLHNEQFF.

The chain is built from TRBV5-1 and TRBJ1-4; possible D gene TRBD1, 6 bases. CDR1 and CDR2 from the germline V gene are SGHRS and YFSETQ. This CDR3 region has 16 residues. Deletions cut 0 bases from V and 6 bases from J, with 15 bases between. CDR3 residues: CASSLVQGTNYEKLFF. The DNA of the CDR3 is TGCGCCAGCAGCTTGGTGCAGGGGACGAACTATGAAAAACTGTTTTTT. Looking up the rest from reference TRBV5-1 and TRBJ1-4 gives the full variable domain: KAGVTQTPRYLIKTRGQQVTLSCSPISGHRSVSWYQQTPGQGLQFLFEYFSETQRNKGNFPGRFSGRQFSNSRSEMNVSTLELGDSALYLCASSLVQGTNYEKLFFGSGTQLSVL.

This chain connects TRBV13 to TRBJ1-1; D remains ambiguous. CDR1 and CDR2 (germline): PRHDT, FYEKMQ (reference sequence). The CDR3 runs 14 residues. Trimming took off 8 bases at V and 3 bases at J, with 16 bases between the two ends. The DNA for the CDR3 is TGTGCCAGCGCCCGGGTGAATGGGTACACTGAAGCTTTCTTT. Translation: CASARVNGYTEAFF.

The rearrangement uses TRBV28 and TRBJ1-1; 9 positions agree with TRBD1. The CDR3 spans 17 residues. Germline lookup yields CDR1 MDHEN and CDR2 SYDVKM. Unmatched junction bases numbered 15, after V lost 2 bases and J lost 8 bases. The CDR3 protein is CASSLVQGATALFEAFF. CDR3 DNA: TGTGCCAGCAGTTTAGTACAGGGGGCAACGGCCCTGTTCGAAGCTTTCTTT.

The V gene is TRBV6-6, the J gene TRBJ2-7; D is unclear. The V gene's germline CDR1 is MNHNY and CDR2 SVGAGI (reference sequence). V lost 5 bases and J 3 bases, leaving 8 bases between the germline ends. This CDR3 is 12 amino acids long. The CDR3 loop reads CASSSVNYEQYF. For the CDR3, the DNA is TGTGCCAGCAGTAGCGTTAACTACGAGCAGTACTTC.

The J gene is TRBJ1-1, the V gene TRBV19; unclear D gene. This CDR3 has 13 amino acids. Germline assignment: CDR1 LNHDA and CDR2 SQIVND (reference sequence). V was shortened by 3 bases and J by 3 bases, with 8 bases between the two germline ends. The CDR3 sequence: CASSILVDTEAFF. As DNA, the CDR3 is TGTGCCAGTAGTATCCTCGTCGACACTGAAGCTTTCTTT. The full variable domain, in which reference TRBV19 and TRBJ1-1 provide the parts outside the CDR3, is DGGITQSPKYLFRKEGQNVTLSCEQNLNHDAMYWYRQDPGQGLRLIYYSQIVNDFQKGDIAEGYSVSREKKESFPLTVTSAQKNPTAFYLCASSILVDTEAFFGQGTRLTVV.

The chain recombines TRBV5-4 with TRBJ2-3, with 14 bases that match TRBD2. V dropped 5 bases and J dropped 6; count of bases not matched to a gene: 8. Germline CDR1 reads SGHNT; CDR2 reads YYREEE (reference sequence). The CDR3 extends over 16 amino acids. The chain's CDR3 is CASSWTSGGPHDTQYF. As DNA, the CDR3 is TGTGCCAGCAGTTGGACTAGCGGGGGGCCCCACGATACGCAGTATTTT.